This passage covers 8 T cell receptor beta chains from one sample sequenced in a study of T cell responses to AZD1222 COVID-19 vaccine. Method: immunoSEQ multiplex PCR; TCRdb's copy keeps in-frame clones and lacks some. The top ten hold about 3% of the sample, which has tens of thousands of clones, about 93% seen once. Specimen: peripheral blood, collected 28 days after the second AZD1222 dose. Receptor source: an adult who received the AZD1222 COVID-19 vaccine.

The V gene is TRBV5-4, the J gene TRBJ2-3; D possibly uses TRBD1 or TRBD2 (5 bases each). Germline V CDR1 and CDR2: SGHNT, YYREEE (reference sequence). V gave up 6 bases and J gave up 0 bases, with 20 bases separating them. This CDR3 comprises 17 residues. CDR3 sequence (DNA): TGTGCCAGCACGACAGACGGGGTAGTAGGGAGCACAGATACGCAGTATTTT. It specifies CASTTDGVVGSTDTQYF.

This chain links TRBV4-1 with TRBJ1-4, with a weak D call TRBD1 (6 bases). Germline V CDR1 and CDR2: MGHRA, YSYEKL. V gave up 4 bases and J gave up 8 bases, with 20 bases separating them. This CDR3 region has 16 residues. The CDR3 is CASSRIGGPRDEKLFF. CDR3 sequence (DNA): TGCGCCAGCAGCCGTATAGGGGGGCCTCGGGACGAAAAACTGTTTTTT.

This clone was counted a single time. The chain uses TRBV7-2 and TRBJ1-2; tentatively, D is TRBD1 (5 bases). Trimming removed 5 bases from V and 8 bases from J, with 15 bases in between. Germline V gene sequence: CDR1 SGHTA, CDR2 FQGNSA. This CDR3 has 13 amino acids. This chain's CDR3 is CASSPGTLRGYTF. CDR3 coding DNA: TGTGCCAGCAGCCCCGGGACCCTGAGGGGCTACACCTTC.

The V gene is TRBV28, the J gene TRBJ1-2; possible D gene TRBD1, 5 bases. Germline V gene lookup returns CDR1 MDHEN and CDR2 SYDVKM. The CDR3 contains 12 residues. V lost 6 bases, J lost 1 base, and 6 bases lay in between. This CDR3 reads CASRTVNYGYTF. In nucleotides, the CDR3 is TGTGCCAGCAGGACAGTTAACTATGGCTACACCTTC.

The rearrangement joins TRBV7-3 to TRBJ1-1; maybe TRBD1 (6 bases). This CDR3 spans 14 amino acids. The V gene's germline CDR1 is SGHTA and CDR2 FQGTGA. Trimming took 5 bases from V and 0 from J, leaving 10 bases between them. CDR3 in DNA: TGTGCCAGCAGCAAACAGGGAATGAACACTGAAGCTTTCTTT. Translating gives CASSKQGMNTEAFF.

The chain links TRBV11-3 to TRBJ2-5; maybe TRBD2 (6 bases). V was clipped by 2 bases and J by 5 bases, with 12 bases between them. From germline, CDR1 is SGHNT and CDR2 YENEEA. CDR3 length: 14 amino acids. The CDR3, as DNA: TGTGCCAGCAGCTTATTGCCTCGGGGGGAGACCCAGTACTTC. It specifies CASSLLPRGETQYF.

In its sample, this clone was seen once. The gene calls are TRBV7-2 and TRBJ2-5; 14 nucleotides align to TRBD2. Trimming took 6 bases from V and 7 from J; bases not matched to a gene: 19. The CDR3 consists of 19 residues. Germline loops: CDR1 SGHTA, CDR2 FQGNSA. CDR3 amino acids: CASSYNSPGLAGGAGTQYF. The CDR3 coding sequence is TGTGCCAGCAGTTACAACAGCCCCGGACTAGCGGGGGGCGCGGGGACCCAGTACTTC.

The chain has TRBV6-4 and TRBJ2-1; D may be TRBD2 (6 bases). Per germline, CDR1 MRHNA and CDR2 SNTAGT. The V end was cut by 11 bases, the J end by 3 bases, with 14 bases between. The CDR3 has 13 amino acids. CDR3 DNA sequence: TGTGCCGGAGGGGCTCCACTCTACAATGAGCAGTTCTTC. Translation gives CAGGAPLYNEQFF.